This T cell receptor (beta chain) was recorded in a study of T cell repertoires in cytomegalovirus infection. Study at large: Use of recently identified HLA-C-restricted and well-studied HLA-B-restricted CMV epitopes was part of the study. TCR beta signatures that were public indicated CMV infection and matching HLA type.

Each CDR3 protein is one row after TCRdb ran MiXCR on the reads. The sample lists roughly 350,000 distinct CDR3 sequences, nearly 35% occurring once. Study results and caveats: Summed public TCR beta family frequency identified CMV carriers bearing the relevant HLA. The response measured ex vivo was dominated by TCR beta clonotypes (HLA-C-restricted and CMV-specific).

Between the trimmed V and J ends, which lost 2 bases and 8 bases, there was a span of 12 bases. The CDR3 spans 13 residues. CDR1 SGHTA and CDR2 FQGNSA come from the germline V gene. This clonotype was counted ten times or more. What it binds is not known. The rearrangement joins TRBV7-2 to TRBJ1-2; no clear D. The specimen was cultured PBMCs, collected from culture after CMV antigen stimulation. The source is a human donor in good health (CMV status not recorded). Some clones in this sample may be carry-over from other donors' samples. CDR3 nucleotide sequence: TGTGCCAGCAGCTTAATCAGGCTCCAGGGCTACACCTTC. Translating it yields CASSLIRLQGYTF.